These 7 T cell receptor beta chains were sequenced from one sample in a study of T cell changes during pregnancy in multiple sclerosis. Repertoires were generated with immunoSEQ multiplex PCR, while TCRdb's copy carries only in-frame clones and drops some. This table holds roughly 66,000 clones, about 90% found once. The sample here was peripheral blood, taken in the first trimester of pregnancy. The receptors derive from a female donor with multiple sclerosis, enrolled in a pregnancy study.

This chain uses TRBV7-9 with TRBJ2-7, with 10 bases matching TRBD1. The V gene's germline CDR1 is SEHNR and CDR2 FQNEAQ (reference sequence). The CDR3 contains 15 residues. J was trimmed by 4 bases and V by 4 bases; bases with no gene match: 7. The CDR3 bases are TGTGCCAGCAGCTCGGACAGGGGGGGATCGTACGAGCAGTACTTC. Its translation is CASSSDRGGSYEQYF. Based on the CDR3 plus reference TRBV7-9 and TRBJ2-7, the full variable domain is DTGVSQNPRHKITKRGQNVTFRCDPISEHNRLYWYRQTLGQGPEFLTYFQNEAQLEKSRLLSDRFSAERPKGSFSTLEIQRTEQGDSAMYLCASSSDRGGSYEQYFGPGTRLTVT.

The chain has TRBV30 and TRBJ2-7; TRBD2 aligns across 9 bases. The CDR3 spans 15 residues. Trimming cost V 3 bases and J 7 bases; bases outside gene matches: 13. CDR1 is GTSNPN and CDR2 is SVGIG in the germline V gene (reference sequence). The CDR3 coding sequence is TGTGCCTGGAGCTCGCTCCAGCGGGAGGTAGGTGAGCAGTACTTC. Its translation is CAWSSLQREVGEQYF. Looking up the rest from reference TRBV30 and TRBJ2-7 gives the full variable domain: SQTIHQWPATLVQPVGSPLSLECTVEGTSNPNLYWYRQAAGRGLQLLFYSVGIGQISSEVPQNLSASRPQDRQFILSSKKLLLSDSGFYLCAWSSLQREVGEQYFGPGTRLTVT.

The V and J genes are TRBV5-1 and TRBJ2-3; possibly TRBD2 for D (6 bases). V lost 3 bases and J lost 4, with 12 bases in between. In germline, CDR1 is SGHRS, CDR2 YFSETQ. CDR3 length: 14 residues. CDR3 sequence: CASSSAGPPDTQYF. CDR3 in DNA: TGCGCCAGCAGCTCGGCGGGGCCCCCAGATACGCAGTATTTT.

V gene TRBV27 combines with J gene TRBJ2-2; D perhaps matches TRBD2 (6 bases). This CDR3 region has 15 residues. With 4 bases removed from V and 4 bases from J, the gap between germline ends came to 13 bases. Germline CDR1 is MNHEY and CDR2 is SMNVEV (reference sequence). The CDR3 spells CASSYSGGPTGELFF. In DNA form, the CDR3 reads TGTGCCAGCAGTTATAGCGGCGGGCCCACCGGGGAGCTGTTTTTT.

The chain couples TRBV19 to TRBJ1-1, with D tentatively TRBD1 (5 bases). CDR1 LNHDA and CDR2 SQIVND come from the germline V gene (reference sequence). This CDR3 is 16 amino acids long. Trimming stripped 3 bases from V and 5 bases from J, with 19 bases between. The CDR3 DNA is TGTGCCAGTAGTATCTCGGTAGTCTCTCGGGGGACTGAAGCTTTCTTT. It is translated as CASSISVVSRGTEAFF. The complete variable domain, with remaining parts taken from reference TRBV19 and TRBJ1-1, reads DGGITQSPKYLFRKEGQNVTLSCEQNLNHDAMYWYRQDPGQGLRLIYYSQIVNDFQKGDIAEGYSVSREKKESFPLTVTSAQKNPTAFYLCASSISVVSRGTEAFFGQGTRLTVV.

V usage is TRBV18 and J usage is TRBJ1-1; no reliable D call. This CDR3 is 14 amino acids long. Trimming cost V 2 bases and J 5 bases, with 12 bases left between them. CDR1 and CDR2 from the germline V gene are KGHSH and LQKENI. The DNA for the CDR3 is TGTGCCAGCTCACCAACCCAGAGGTGGACTGAAGCTTTCTTT. This translates into CASSPTQRWTEAFF.

The chain uses TRBV6-1 and TRBJ1-1, with D unclear. Germline CDR1 reads MNHNS; CDR2 reads SASEGT. Trimming cost V 3 bases and J 8 bases, with 10 bases left between them. The CDR3 has 12 residues. The chain's CDR3 is CASSESTGEAFF. The CDR3 nucleotides read TGTGCCAGCAGTGAGTCGACCGGGGAAGCTTTCTTT.